The present entry profiles one T cell receptor (beta chain) with its context. Its specificity is unknown. The diagnostic criteria for definite or probable disease, as recently defined, were met by the patients with Susac syndrome. TEMRA cells were enriched by FACS, while CD8+ and CD4+ T cells were obtained through a negative isolation that was performed magnetically. RNA in amounts of roughly 0.5 to 1 ug was reverse transcribed with random hexamers. MiXCR was run by TCRdb on the immunoSEQ multiplex PCR reads, yielding one entry per CDR3 protein. Of more than 100,000 distinct CDR3 sequences in the sample, nearly 96% are singletons; the top ten hold 0.12% to 0.15%. The data were taken from a study of CD8 T cells in Susac syndrome. Study-wide results and caveats: Clonal expansion did not appear in Susac syndrome CD4+ T cell repertoires.

The CDR3 runs 14 residues. The germline CDR1 and CDR2 sequences are SEHNR and FQNEAQ (reference sequence). The V end lost 5 bases, the J end lost 0 bases, and 7 bases lay between the germline ends. The sequence was obtained from a human donor with Susac syndrome. Sequenced material: CD4+ T cells from PBMCs. This rearrangement joins TRBV7-9 to TRBJ2-2, with D perhaps TRBD2 (5 bases). CDR3 nucleotides: TGTGCCAGCAGCCGAGGGCCGAACACCGGGGAGCTGTTTTTT. Translated, it gives CASSRGPNTGELFF.